The rows below give T cell receptor beta chains drawn from one sample of a study of blood T cell repertoires in COVID-19. The data were produced by immunoSEQ multiplex PCR, yet TCRdb's version contains in-frame clones alone and is incomplete. The table lists 140,000 to 150,000 clones, 85% to 90% of them singletons. Sequencing was carried out using peripheral blood. Source of these receptors: a woman aged 55 to 70 with active COVID-19. CDR3s include the opening cysteine and the closing phenylalanine or tryptophan. The order of the fields is clone size, D gene, J gene, V gene, CDR3 DNA, CDR3 protein. D genes are given only for firm matches. The size of a clone is reported for some rows only, either as once, few or many, or as a class for expanded clones.

>once|.|TRBJ2-7|TRBV28
TGTGCCAGCAGTCTAGGCGGTAGCTACGAGCAGTACTTC
CASSLGGSYEQYF
>.|.|TRBJ2-7|TRBV9
TGTGCCAGCAGCCCCCCCAGCGCGAATAACTACGAGCAGTACTTC
CASSPPSANNYEQYF
>.|TRBD2|TRBJ2-1|TRBV28
TGTGCCAGCAGTTTAAGGTTTGGGACTAGCGTAAATGAGCAGTTCTTC
CASSLRFGTSVNEQFF
>few|TRBD1|TRBJ2-2|TRBV10-3
TGTGCCACCAGTTTAACAGGGGGCGGCACCGGGGAGCTGTTTTTT
CATSLTGGGTGELFF
>.|.|TRBJ2-2|TRBV7-2
TGTGCCAGCAGCTTTTCTAGCGCGTACACCGGGGAGCTGTTTTTT
CASSFSSAYTGELFF
>.|.|TRBJ1-2|TRBV18
TGTGCCAGCTCACCCACAGGCCATGAGATATATGGCTACACCTTC
CASSPTGHEIYGYTF
>.|.|TRBJ1-1|TRBV3-1/TRBV3-2
TGTGCCAGCAGTCATGGGGGGGGTACTGAAGCTTTCTTT
CASSHGGGTEAFF
>.|.|TRBJ2-7|TRBV7-9
TGTGCCAGCAGCTTATGGAGGGGTGACGAGCAGTACTTC
CASSLWRGDEQYF
>.|.|TRBJ2-3|TRBV9
TGTGCCAGCAGCGTGGCGGTAAGCACAGATACGCAGTATTTT
CASSVAVSTDTQYF
>.|.|TRBJ2-1|TRBV9
TGTGCCAGCAGCGTAGAGGGGGTTGAAGGCGATGAGCAGTTCTTC
CASSVEGVEGDEQFF
>.|TRBD2|TRBJ2-7|TRBV5-1
TGCGCCAGCAGCTTGGAGCCGGGACTAGCAGGTTACGAGCAGTACTTC
CASSLEPGLAGYEQYF
>.|.|TRBJ1-5|TRBV19
TGTGCCAGTAGTCAGGTATCACGCAATCAGCCCCAGCATTTT
CASSQVSRNQPQHF
>.|TRBD1|TRBJ2-5|TRBV18
TGTGCCAGCTCACCACCGAAACAGGGGGCATGGCAAGAGACCCAGTACTTC
CASSPPKQGAWQETQYF
>.|.|TRBJ2-7|TRBV4-3
TGCGCCAGCAGCCAGGGTGGGAGTTTATACATGGAGCAGTACTTC
CASSQGGSLYMEQYF
>.|.|TRBJ1-6|TRBV10-3
TGTGCCATCAGTGAAGACAGGAGCCGAAATTCACCCCTCCACTTT
CAISEDRSRNSPLHF
>.|TRBD2|TRBJ2-1|TRBV5-4
TGTGCCAGCAGCCTCGGCGGGAGGACCTACAATGAGCAGTTCTTC
CASSLGGRTYNEQFF
>few|.|TRBJ2-2|TRBV6-2/TRBV6-3
TGTGCCAGCAGTCCCTTCGGGGAGCTGTTTTTT
CASSPFGELFF
>.|.|TRBJ2-1|TRBV6-5
TGTGCCAGCAGGCTAGCGTACCAGCAGTTCTTC
CASRLAYQQFF
>.|TRBD2|TRBJ2-1|TRBV2
TGTGCCAGCAGTGATGTCCGTGTTGGACTAGCGGATACCTACAATGAGCAGTTCTTC
CASSDVRVGLADTYNEQFF
>few|.|TRBJ2-5|TRBV4-3
TGCGCCAGCAGCCAAGATATTGGGACAACGGAGGAGACCCAGTACTTC
CASSQDIGTTEETQYF
>.|TRBD2|TRBJ2-1|TRBV29-1
TGCAGCGTTGAGCAAACTAGCGGGAGGTTAAGTGAGCAGTTCTTC
CSVEQTSGRLSEQFF
>.|TRBD2|TRBJ2-1|TRBV28
TGTGCCAGCAGCCGGACTAGCGGGGATTACAATGAGCAGTTCTTC
CASSRTSGDYNEQFF
>.|TRBD1|TRBJ1-1|TRBV7-2
TGTGCCAGCAGCTCCAGGACAGGGGTAGCGGCTGAAGCTTTCTTT
CASSSRTGVAAEAFF
>.|.|TRBJ1-5|TRBV5-8
TGTGCCAGCAGCTTGGTAGAAATTCGGCCCCAGCATTTT
CASSLVEIRPQHF
>once|TRBD2|TRBJ2-3|TRBV7-9
TGTGCCAGCAGTCCCGGACTAGCGGCAGATACGCAGTATTTT
CASSPGLAADTQYF
>.|TRBD1|TRBJ1-1|TRBV27
TGTGCCAGCAGTGCCCGACAGGGAAGAGGGACTGAAGCTTTCTTT
CASSARQGRGTEAFF
>.|TRBD2|TRBJ2-3|TRBV5-1
TGCGCCAGCAGCTTACCGGGACTAGCGGGAGGCACAGATACGCAGTATTTT
CASSLPGLAGGTDTQYF
>.|.|TRBJ1-2|TRBV3-1/TRBV3-2
TGTGCCAGCAGCCAAGCATATGGCTACACCTTC
CASSQAYGYTF
>.|.|TRBJ1-1|TRBV28
TGTGCCAGCGGATCGGGGGGATCGAACACTGAAGCTTTCTTT
CASGSGGSNTEAFF
>.|.|TRBJ1-1|TRBV29-1
TGCAGCGTTGAGACAGAAACCAACATGAACACTGAAGCTTTCTTT
CSVETETNMNTEAFF
>.|.|TRBJ2-7|TRBV7-9
TGTGCCAGCAGCGTAGACAGGTGGTACGAGCAGTACTTC
CASSVDRWYEQYF
>.|TRBD1|TRBJ2-7|TRBV6-2/TRBV6-3
TGTGCCAGCAGTTACCCCGGGACAGCCTACGAGCAGTACTTC
CASSYPGTAYEQYF
>.|TRBD1|TRBJ2-5|TRBV7-2
TGTGCCAGCAGCTCTACAGGGGGCGGGGAGACCCAGTACTTC
CASSSTGGGETQYF
>.|TRBD2|TRBJ2-3|TRBV7-9
TGTGCCAGCAGCACCGGTAGCGGGAGGGCCCTAGATACGCAGTATTTT
CASSTGSGRALDTQYF
>.|.|TRBJ2-1|TRBV7-2
TGTGCCAGCAGCTTAGTAGCCGGGAGCTCCTACAATGAGCAGTTCTTC
CASSLVAGSSYNEQFF
>.|TRBD2|TRBJ2-1|TRBV2
TGTGCCAGCAGGTTCGGACTAGCGGCGGATGAGCAGTTCTTC
CASRFGLAADEQFF
>once|TRBD2|TRBJ2-5|TRBV2
TGTGCCAGCAATAAGATACTAGCGGGAGGAGAGACCCAGTACTTC
CASNKILAGGETQYF
>.|.|TRBJ1-6|TRBV19
TGTGCCAGTAGTACTACAGGCCGGGTCTATAATTCACCCCTCCACTTT
CASSTTGRVYNSPLHF
>.|TRBD1|TRBJ2-5|TRBV28
TGTGCCAGCAGGCGGACAGGGACAGCCCAAGAGACCCAGTACTTC
CASRRTGTAQETQYF
>.|.|TRBJ1-2|TRBV4-1
TGCGCCAGCAGCTCCAGGGGAGGGGACTATGGCTACACCTTC
CASSSRGGDYGYTF
>once|TRBD1|TRBJ2-7|TRBV11-2
TGTGCCAGCAGCATGGGACAGACCTACGAGCAGTACTTC
CASSMGQTYEQYF
>.|.|TRBJ2-5|TRBV6-1
TGTGCCAGCAGTAAATCCGATAGAGAGACCCAGTACTTC
CASSKSDRETQYF